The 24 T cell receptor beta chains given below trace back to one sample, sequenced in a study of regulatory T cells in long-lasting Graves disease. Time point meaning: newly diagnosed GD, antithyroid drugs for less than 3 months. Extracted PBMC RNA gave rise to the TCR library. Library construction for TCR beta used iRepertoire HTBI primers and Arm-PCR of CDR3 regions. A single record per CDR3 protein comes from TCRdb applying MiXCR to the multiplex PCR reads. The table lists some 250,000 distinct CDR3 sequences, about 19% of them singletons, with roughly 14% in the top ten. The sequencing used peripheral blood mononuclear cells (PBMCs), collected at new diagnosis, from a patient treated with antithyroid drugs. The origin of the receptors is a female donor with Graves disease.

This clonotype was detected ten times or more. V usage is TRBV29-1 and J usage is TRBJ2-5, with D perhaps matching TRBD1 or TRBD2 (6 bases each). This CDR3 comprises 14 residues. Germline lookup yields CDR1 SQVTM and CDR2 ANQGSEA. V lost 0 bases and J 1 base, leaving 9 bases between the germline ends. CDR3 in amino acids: CSVEDRGPQETQYF. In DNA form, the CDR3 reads TGCAGCGTTGAAGATCGGGGGCCCCAAGAGACCCAGTACTTC.

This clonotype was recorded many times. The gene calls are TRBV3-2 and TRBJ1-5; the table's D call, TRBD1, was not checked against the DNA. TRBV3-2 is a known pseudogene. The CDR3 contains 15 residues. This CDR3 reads CASTEVGGPNQPQHF. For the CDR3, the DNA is TGTGCCAGCACGGAAGTAGGGGGCCCTAATCAGCCCCAGCATTTT.

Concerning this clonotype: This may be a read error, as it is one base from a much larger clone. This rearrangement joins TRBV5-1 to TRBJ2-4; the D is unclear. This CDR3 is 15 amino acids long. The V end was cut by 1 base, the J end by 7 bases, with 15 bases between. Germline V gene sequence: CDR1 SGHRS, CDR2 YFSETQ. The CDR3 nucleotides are TGCGCCAGCAGCTTGACCGGAGTCGGTCGGAACATTCAGTACTTC. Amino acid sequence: CASSLTGVGRNIQYF.

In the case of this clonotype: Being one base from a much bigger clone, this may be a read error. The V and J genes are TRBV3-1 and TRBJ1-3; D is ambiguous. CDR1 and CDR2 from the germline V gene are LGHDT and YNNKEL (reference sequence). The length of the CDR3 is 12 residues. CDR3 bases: TGTGTCAGCAGCCAAGACGACTCCTCCATATATTTT. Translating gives CVSSQDDSSIYF.

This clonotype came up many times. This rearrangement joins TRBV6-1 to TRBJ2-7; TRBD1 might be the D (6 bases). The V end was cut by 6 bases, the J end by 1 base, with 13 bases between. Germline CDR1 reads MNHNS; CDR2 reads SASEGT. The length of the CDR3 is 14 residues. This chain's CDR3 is CASSPNRVSYEQYF. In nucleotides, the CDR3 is TGTGCCAGCAGCCCGAACAGGGTTTCCTACGAGCAGTACTTC.

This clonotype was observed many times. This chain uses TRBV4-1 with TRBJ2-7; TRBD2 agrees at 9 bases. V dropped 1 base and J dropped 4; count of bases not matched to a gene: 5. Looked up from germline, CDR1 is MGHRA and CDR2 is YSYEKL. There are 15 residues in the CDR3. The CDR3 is CASSQGGSGSYEQYF. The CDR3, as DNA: TGCGCCAGCAGCCAAGGTGGTAGCGGGAGTTACGAGCAGTACTTC.

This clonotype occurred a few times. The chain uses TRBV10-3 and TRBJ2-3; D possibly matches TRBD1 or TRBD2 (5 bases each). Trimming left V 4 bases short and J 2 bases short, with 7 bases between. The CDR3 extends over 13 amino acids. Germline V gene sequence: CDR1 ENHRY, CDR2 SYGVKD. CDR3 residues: CAISAGTTDTQYF. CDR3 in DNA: TGTGCCATCAGTGCCGGGACCACAGATACGCAGTATTTT.

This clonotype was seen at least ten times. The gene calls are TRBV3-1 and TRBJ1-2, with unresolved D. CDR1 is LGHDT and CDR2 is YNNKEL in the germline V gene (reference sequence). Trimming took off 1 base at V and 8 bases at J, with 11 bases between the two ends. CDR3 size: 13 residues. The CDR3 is CASSQAGSGGYTF. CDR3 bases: TGTGCCAGCAGCCAAGCGGGGTCTGGCGGCTACACCTTC.

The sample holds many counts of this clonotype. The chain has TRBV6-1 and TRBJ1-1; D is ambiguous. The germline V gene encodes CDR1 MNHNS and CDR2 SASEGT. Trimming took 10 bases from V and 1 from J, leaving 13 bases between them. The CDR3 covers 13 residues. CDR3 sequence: CATYGPRNTEAFF. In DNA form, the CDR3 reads TGTGCCACTTACGGGCCCAGGAACACTGAAGCTTTCTTT.

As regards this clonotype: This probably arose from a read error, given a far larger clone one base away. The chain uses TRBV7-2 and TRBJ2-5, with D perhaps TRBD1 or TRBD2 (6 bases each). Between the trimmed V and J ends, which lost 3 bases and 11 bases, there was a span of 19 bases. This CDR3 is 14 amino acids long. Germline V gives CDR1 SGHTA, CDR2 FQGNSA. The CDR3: CASSFGGLGNEQYF. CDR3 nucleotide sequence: TGTGCCAGCAGCTTTGGGGGGCTAGGGAATGAGCAGTACTTC.

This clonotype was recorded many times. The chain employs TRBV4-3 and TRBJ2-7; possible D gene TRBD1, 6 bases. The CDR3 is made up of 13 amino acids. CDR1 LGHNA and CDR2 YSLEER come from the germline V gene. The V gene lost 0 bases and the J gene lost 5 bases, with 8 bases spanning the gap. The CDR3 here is CASSQDPGDEQYF. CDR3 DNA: TGCGCCAGCAGCCAAGACCCAGGGGACGAGCAGTACTTC.

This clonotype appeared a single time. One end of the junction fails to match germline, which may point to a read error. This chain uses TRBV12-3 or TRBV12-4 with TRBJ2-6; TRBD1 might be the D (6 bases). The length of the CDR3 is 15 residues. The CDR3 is CASSLHRAGANVMTF. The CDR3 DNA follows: TGTGCCAGCAGTTTACACAGAGCAGGGGCCAACGTCATGACTTTC.

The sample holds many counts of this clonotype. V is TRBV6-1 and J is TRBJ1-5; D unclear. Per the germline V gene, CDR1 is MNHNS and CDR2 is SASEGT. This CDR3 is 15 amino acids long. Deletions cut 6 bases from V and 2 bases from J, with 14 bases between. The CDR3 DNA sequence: TGTGCCAGCAGCCTCGGCCGGGTTGGCAATCAGCCCCAGCATTTT. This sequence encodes CASSLGRVGNQPQHF.

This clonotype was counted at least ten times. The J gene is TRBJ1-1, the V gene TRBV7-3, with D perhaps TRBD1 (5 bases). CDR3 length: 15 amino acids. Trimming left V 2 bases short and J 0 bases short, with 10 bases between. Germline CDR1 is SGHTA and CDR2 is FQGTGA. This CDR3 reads CASSLGTGLNTEAFF. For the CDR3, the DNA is TGTGCCAGCAGCTTAGGAACGGGACTGAACACTGAAGCTTTCTTT.

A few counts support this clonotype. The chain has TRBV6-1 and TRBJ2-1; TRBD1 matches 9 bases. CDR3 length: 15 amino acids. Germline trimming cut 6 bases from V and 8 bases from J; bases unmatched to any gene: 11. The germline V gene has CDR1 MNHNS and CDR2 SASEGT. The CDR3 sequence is CASSPGQGPSDEQFF. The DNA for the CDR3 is TGTGCCAGCAGCCCGGGACAGGGCCCCTCGGATGAGCAGTTCTTC.

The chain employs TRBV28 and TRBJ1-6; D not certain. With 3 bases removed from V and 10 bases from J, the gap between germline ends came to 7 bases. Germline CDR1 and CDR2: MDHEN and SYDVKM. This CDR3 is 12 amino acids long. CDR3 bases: TGTGCCAGCAGTTTGGGTCGATCACCCCTCCACTTT. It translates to CASSLGRSPLHF.

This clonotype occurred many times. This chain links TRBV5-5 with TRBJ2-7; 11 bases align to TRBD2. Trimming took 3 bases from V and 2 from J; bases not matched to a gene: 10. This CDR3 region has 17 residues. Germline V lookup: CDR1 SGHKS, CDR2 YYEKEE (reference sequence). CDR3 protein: CASSSLYVAGGPYEQYF. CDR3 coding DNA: TGTGCCAGCAGCTCACTCTATGTAGCGGGAGGGCCCTACGAGCAGTACTTC.

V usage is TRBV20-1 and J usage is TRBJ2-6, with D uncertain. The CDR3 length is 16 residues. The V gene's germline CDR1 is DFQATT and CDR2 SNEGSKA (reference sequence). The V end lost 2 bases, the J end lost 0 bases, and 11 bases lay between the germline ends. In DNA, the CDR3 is TGCAGTGCTAGAAGAGACATCCGCTCTGGGGCCAACGTCCTGACTTTC. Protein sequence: CSARRDIRSGANVLTF.

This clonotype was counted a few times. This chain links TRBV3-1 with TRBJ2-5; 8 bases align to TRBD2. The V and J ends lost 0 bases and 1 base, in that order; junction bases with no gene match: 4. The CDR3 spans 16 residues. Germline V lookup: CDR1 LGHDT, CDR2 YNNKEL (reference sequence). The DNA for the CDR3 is TGTGCCAGCAGCCAAGATTCGGGAGGGCCCCAAGAGACCCAGTACTTC. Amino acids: CASSQDSGGPQETQYF.

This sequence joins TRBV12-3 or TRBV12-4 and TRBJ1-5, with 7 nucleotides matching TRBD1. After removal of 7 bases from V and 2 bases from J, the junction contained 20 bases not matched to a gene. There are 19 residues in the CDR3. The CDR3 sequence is CASTFERDSWWAGNQPQHF. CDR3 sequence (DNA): TGTGCCAGCACCTTCGAACGGGACAGCTGGTGGGCCGGCAATCAGCCCCAGCATTTT.

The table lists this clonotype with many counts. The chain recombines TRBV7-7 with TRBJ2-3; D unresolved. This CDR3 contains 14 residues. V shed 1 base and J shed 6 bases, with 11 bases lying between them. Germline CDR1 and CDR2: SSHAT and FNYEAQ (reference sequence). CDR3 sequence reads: CASSLGSSQDTQYF. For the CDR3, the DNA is TGTGCCAGCAGCTTAGGAAGTTCCCAGGATACGCAGTATTTT.

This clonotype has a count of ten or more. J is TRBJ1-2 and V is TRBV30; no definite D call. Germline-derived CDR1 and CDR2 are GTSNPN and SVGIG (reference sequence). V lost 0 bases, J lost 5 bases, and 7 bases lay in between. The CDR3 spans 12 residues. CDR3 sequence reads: CAWSVAGYGYTF. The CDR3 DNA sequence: TGTGCCTGGAGTGTTGCTGGATATGGCTACACCTTC.

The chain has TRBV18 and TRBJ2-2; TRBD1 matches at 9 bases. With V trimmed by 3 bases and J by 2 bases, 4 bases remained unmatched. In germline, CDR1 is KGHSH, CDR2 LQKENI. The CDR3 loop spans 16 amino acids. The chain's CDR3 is CASSPPGQGNTGELFF. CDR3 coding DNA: TGTGCCAGCTCACCCCCGGGACAGGGCAACACCGGGGAGCTGTTTTTT.

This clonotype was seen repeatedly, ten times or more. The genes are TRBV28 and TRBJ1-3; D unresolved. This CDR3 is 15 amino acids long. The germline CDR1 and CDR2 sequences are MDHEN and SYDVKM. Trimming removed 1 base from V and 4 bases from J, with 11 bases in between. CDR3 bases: TGTGCCAGCAGTTTATTGACCGGAGTGGGAAACACCATATATTTT. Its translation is CASSLLTGVGNTIYF.